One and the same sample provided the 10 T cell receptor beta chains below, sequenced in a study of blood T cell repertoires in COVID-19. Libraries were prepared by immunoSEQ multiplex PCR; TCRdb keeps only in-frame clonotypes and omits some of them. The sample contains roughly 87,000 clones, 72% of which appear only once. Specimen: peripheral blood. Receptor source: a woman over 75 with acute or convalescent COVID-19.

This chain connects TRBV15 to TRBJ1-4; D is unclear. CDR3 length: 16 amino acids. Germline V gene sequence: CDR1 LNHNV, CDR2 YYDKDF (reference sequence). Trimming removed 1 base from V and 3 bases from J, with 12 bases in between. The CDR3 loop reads CATSRVAAPSNEKLFF. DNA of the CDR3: TGTGCCACCAGCAGAGTCGCGGCCCCCTCTAATGAAAAACTGTTTTTT.

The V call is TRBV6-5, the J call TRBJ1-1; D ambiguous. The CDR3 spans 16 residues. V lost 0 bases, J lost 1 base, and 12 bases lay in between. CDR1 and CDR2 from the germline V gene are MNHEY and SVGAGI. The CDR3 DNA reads TGTGCCAGCAGTTACTCTCTCGGACTGGCGAACACTGAAGCTTTCTTT. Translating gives CASSYSLGLANTEAFF.

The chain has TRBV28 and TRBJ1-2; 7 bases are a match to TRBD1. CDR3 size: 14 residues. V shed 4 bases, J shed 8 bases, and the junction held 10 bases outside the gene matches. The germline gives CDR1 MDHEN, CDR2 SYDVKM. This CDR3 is CASSSPTGDSGYTF. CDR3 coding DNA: TGTGCCAGCAGTTCACCAACAGGGGATAGCGGCTACACCTTC.

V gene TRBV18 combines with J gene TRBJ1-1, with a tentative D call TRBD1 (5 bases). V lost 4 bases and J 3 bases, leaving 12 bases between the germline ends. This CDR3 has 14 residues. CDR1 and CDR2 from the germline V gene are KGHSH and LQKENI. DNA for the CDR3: TGTGCCAGCTCACTCGGACACCAGGACACTGAAGCTTTCTTT. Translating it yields CASSLGHQDTEAFF.

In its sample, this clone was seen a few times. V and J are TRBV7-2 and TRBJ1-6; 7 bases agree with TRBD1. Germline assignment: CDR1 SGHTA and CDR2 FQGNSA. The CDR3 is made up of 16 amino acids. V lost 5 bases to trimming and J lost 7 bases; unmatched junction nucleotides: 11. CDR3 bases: TGTGCCAGCAGCCCCCAAAACAGGGGAAGAAATTCACCCCTCCACTTT. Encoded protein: CASSPQNRGRNSPLHF.

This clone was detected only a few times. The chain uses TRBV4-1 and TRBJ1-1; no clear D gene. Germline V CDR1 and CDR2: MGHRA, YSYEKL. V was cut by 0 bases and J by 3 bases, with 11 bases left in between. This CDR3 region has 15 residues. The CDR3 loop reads CASSQDGRPDTEAFF. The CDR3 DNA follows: TGCGCCAGCAGCCAAGACGGCAGGCCGGACACTGAAGCTTTCTTT.

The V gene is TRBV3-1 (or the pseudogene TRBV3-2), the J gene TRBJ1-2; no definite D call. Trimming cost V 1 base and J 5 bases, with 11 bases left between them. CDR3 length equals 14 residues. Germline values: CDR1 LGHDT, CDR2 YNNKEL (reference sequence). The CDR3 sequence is CASSQGQTGYGYTF. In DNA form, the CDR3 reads TGTGCCAGCAGCCAAGGGCAGACGGGGTATGGCTACACCTTC.

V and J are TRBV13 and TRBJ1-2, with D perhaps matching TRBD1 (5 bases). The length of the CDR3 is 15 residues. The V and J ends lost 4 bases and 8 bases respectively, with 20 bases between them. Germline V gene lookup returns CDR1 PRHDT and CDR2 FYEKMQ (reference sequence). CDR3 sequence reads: CASSYGQGISNGYTF. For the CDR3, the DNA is TGTGCCAGCAGCTACGGACAAGGCATCTCTAACGGCTACACCTTC.

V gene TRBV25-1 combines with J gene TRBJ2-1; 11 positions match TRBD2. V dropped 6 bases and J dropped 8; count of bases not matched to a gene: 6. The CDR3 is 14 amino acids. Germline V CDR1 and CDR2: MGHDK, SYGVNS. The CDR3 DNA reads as TGTGCCAGCAGCATTAGCGGGGGGGTGGATGAGCAGTTCTTC. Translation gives CASSISGGVDEQFF.

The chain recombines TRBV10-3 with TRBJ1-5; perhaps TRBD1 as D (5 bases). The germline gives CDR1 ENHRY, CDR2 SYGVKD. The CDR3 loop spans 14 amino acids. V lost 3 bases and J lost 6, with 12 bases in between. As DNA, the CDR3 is TGTGCCATCAGTGACGGGAGGGGAAGTCAGCCCCAGCATTTT. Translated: CAISDGRGSQPQHF.